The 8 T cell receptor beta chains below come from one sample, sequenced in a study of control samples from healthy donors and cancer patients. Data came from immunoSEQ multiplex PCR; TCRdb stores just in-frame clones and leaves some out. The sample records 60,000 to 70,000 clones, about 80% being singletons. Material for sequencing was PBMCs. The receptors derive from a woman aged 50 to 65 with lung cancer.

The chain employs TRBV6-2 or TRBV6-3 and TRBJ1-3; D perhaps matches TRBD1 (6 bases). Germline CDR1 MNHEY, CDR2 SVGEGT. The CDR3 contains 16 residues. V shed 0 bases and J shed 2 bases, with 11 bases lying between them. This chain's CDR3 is CASSYSGGLTGNTIYF. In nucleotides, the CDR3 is TGTGCCAGCAGTTACTCCGGGGGGCTGACTGGAAACACCATATATTTT.

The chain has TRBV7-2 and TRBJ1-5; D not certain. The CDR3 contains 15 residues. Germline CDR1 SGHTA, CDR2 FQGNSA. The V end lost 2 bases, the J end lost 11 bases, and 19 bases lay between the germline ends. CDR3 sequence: CASSLIGGVWGTQHF. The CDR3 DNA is TGTGCCAGCAGCTTAATTGGTGGGGTTTGGGGTACCCAGCATTTT.

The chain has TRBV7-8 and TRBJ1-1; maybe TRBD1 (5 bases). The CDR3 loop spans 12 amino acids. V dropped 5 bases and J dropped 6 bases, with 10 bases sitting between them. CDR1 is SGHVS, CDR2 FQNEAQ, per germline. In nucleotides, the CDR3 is TGTGCCAGCAGCCTGGGACCCCCTGAAGCTTTCTTT. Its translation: CASSLGPPEAFF.

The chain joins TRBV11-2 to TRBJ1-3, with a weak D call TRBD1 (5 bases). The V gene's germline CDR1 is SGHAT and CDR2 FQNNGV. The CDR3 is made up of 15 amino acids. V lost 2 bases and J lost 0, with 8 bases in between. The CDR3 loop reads CASSLQGSSGNTIYF. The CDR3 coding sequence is TGTGCCAGCAGCTTACAGGGTAGCTCTGGAAACACCATATATTTT.

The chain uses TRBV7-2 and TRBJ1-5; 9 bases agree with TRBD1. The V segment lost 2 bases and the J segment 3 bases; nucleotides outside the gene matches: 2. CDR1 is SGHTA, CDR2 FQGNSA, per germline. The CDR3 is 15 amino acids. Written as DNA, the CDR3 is TGTGCCAGCAGCTTACGGACAGGGGTCAATCAGCCCCAGCATTTT. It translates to CASSLRTGVNQPQHF.

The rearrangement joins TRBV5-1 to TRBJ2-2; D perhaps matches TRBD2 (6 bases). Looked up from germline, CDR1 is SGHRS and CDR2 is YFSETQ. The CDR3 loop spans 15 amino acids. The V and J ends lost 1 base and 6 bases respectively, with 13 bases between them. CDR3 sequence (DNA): TGCGCCAGCAGCTTGACCCAGGGCGGGGCCGGGGAGCTGTTTTTT. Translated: CASSLTQGGAGELFF.

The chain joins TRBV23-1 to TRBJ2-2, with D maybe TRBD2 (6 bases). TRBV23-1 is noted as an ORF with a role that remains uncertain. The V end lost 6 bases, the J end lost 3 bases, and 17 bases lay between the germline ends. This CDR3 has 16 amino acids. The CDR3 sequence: CASSRPRGTYTGELFF. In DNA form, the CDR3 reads TGCGCCAGCAGCCGACCACGTGGGACTTACACCGGGGAGCTGTTTTTT.

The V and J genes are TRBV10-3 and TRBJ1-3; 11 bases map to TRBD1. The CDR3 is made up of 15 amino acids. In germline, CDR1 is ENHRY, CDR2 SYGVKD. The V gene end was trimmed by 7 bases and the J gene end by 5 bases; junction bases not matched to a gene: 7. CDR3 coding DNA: TGTGCCATCACTACCCAGGACAGGGGGCGAAACACCATATATTTT. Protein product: CAITTQDRGRNTIYF.